This section outlines one TCR beta chain sequence together with its context. CDR3 length equals 14 residues. J gave up 4 bases and V 3 bases, and 4 bases lay outside the gene matches. Germline V gene sequence: CDR1 KGHSH, CDR2 LQKENI. Primers included in the PCR were 60 Vbeta and 13 Jbeta primers. The table came from immunoSEQ multiplex PCR; TCRdb's copy has only in-frame clones and leaves some out. Among more than 200,000 clones listed, roughly 84% were seen once. This sample is drawn from a study of cytomegalovirus exposure and HLA in healthy donors. The chain combines TRBV18 with TRBJ2-7; 9 bases map to TRBD1. The clonotype originates from a girl aged 10 to 17 in good health and CMV-seronegative. Source material: PBMCs. The CDR3 sequence is CASSPVQGAYEQYF. CDR3 DNA sequence: TGTGCCAGCTCACCGGTACAGGGGGCATACGAGCAGTACTTC.